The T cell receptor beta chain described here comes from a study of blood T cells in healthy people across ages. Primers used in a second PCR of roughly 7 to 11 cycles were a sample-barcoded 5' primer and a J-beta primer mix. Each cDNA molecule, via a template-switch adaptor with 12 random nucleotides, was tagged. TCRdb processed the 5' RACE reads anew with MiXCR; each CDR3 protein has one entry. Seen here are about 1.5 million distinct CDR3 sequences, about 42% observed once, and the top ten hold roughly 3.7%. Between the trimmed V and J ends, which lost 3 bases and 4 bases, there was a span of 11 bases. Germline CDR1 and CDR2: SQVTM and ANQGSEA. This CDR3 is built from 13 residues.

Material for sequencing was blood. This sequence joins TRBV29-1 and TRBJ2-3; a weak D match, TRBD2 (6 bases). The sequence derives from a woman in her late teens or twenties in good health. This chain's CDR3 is CSVEGRSADTQYF. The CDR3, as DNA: TGCAGCGTTGAGGGGAGGAGCGCAGATACGCAGTATTTT.